This TCR beta chain was sequenced for a study of T cells in pancreatic ductal adenocarcinoma. Regarding the study as a whole: Tumors hold more CD45RO+ effector T cells, which may bias toward lower diversity. Blood had more productive templates and about 7.9-fold more unique clonotypes than tumor. The resected pancreatic cancer cohort was biased toward the minority with early-stage disease. Mean clonality was roughly 0.11 in tumors and about 0.07 in blood, not significantly different.

Trimming took off 3 bases at V and 5 bases at J, with 5 bases between the two ends. The CDR3 consists of 11 residues. Germline V gene data show CDR1 as MDHEN and CDR2 as SYDVKM. Some clones are missing from TCRdb's copy, which holds only in-frame ones; the method was immunoSEQ multiplex PCR. The sample lists roughly 5,000 clones, around three quarters occurring once. Selected pancreatic ductal adenocarcinoma patients had undergone surgery without neoadjuvant therapy. As regards this clone: The antigen is unknown.

The V call is TRBV28, the J call TRBJ2-7; D unresolved. The source of this sequence is a human donor with pancreatic ductal adenocarcinoma. Sequenced material: pancreatic tumor tissue. CDR3 sequence: CASSFLDEQYF. CDR3 DNA: TGTGCCAGCAGTTTCCTTGACGAGCAGTACTTC.